These T cell receptor beta chains were read from a single sample in a study of beta chain features in type 1 diabetes. Produced via immunoSEQ multiplex PCR; TCRdb's table is partial and in-frame only. The table shows around 250,000 clones, with roughly a quarter occurring only once. Sequenced sample: naive CD4+ T cells from blood. These receptors all stem from a woman aged 30 to 39 with type 1 diabetes. The CDR3 runs from the conserved cysteine through the conserved F or W. A D gene is named only where the DNA matches it firmly. Clone size is stated in some rows and not others, as once, few, many or a class when expanded.

cdr3_aa: CASSVELAGGSTYNEQFF
cdr3_nt: TGTGCCAGCAGCGTAGAGCTAGCGGGAGGATCGACCTACAATGAGCAGTTCTTC
d_call: TRBD2
j_call: TRBJ2-1
v_call: TRBV9
clone_size: few

cdr3_aa: CASSLPTETSGYTF
cdr3_nt: TGTGCCAGCAGTTTACCGACAGAGACGAGCGGCTACACCTTC
d_call: -
j_call: TRBJ1-2
v_call: TRBV28
clone_size: few

cdr3_aa: CASRRQRNTEAFF
cdr3_nt: TGTGCCAGCAGACGACAGCGGAACACTGAAGCTTTCTTT
d_call: -
j_call: TRBJ1-1
v_call: TRBV28
clone_size: -

cdr3_aa: CASSFLDKYEQYF
cdr3_nt: TGTGCCAGCAGTTTCCTCGACAAGTACGAGCAGTACTTC
d_call: -
j_call: TRBJ2-7
v_call: TRBV27
clone_size: -

cdr3_aa: CASSGLVFSSYNEQFF
cdr3_nt: TGTGCCAGCAGTGGGCTAGTCTTCAGCTCCTACAATGAGCAGTTCTTC
d_call: -
j_call: TRBJ2-1
v_call: TRBV25-1
clone_size: -

cdr3_aa: CASSQVDNPYEQYF
cdr3_nt: TGCGCCAGCAGCCAAGTCGACAACCCCTACGAGCAGTACTTC
d_call: -
j_call: TRBJ2-7
v_call: TRBV4-1
clone_size: -

cdr3_aa: CASSLEGQGDIQYF
cdr3_nt: TGTGCCAGCAGCTTAGAGGGACAGGGCGACATTCAGTACTTC
d_call: TRBD1
j_call: TRBJ2-4
v_call: TRBV7-9
clone_size: few

cdr3_aa: CASSLGLNVRTGQDEQFF
cdr3_nt: TGTGCCAGCAGCTTGGGATTAAACGTTCGGACAGGGCAGGATGAGCAGTTCTTC
d_call: TRBD1
j_call: TRBJ2-1
v_call: TRBV5-4
clone_size: few

cdr3_aa: CASSQVGGGSEQYF
cdr3_nt: TGCGCCAGCAGCCAAGTCGGGGGGGGGAGCGAGCAGTACTTC
d_call: TRBD2
j_call: TRBJ2-7
v_call: TRBV4-1
clone_size: -

cdr3_aa: CASSFTLGTAGNTIYF
cdr3_nt: TGTGCCAGCAGCTTCACTTTAGGGACAGCTGGAAACACCATATATTTT
d_call: TRBD1
j_call: TRBJ1-3
v_call: TRBV11-2
clone_size: -

cdr3_aa: CRASSGASDTQYF
cdr3_nt: TGCAGGGCCTCGTCAGGCGCTTCAGATACGCAGTATTTT
d_call: -
j_call: TRBJ2-3
v_call: TRBV29-1
clone_size: -

cdr3_aa: CASNRFESGADTQYF
cdr3_nt: TGCGCCAGCAACCGTTTTGAGAGCGGGGCAGATACGCAGTATTTT
d_call: TRBD2
j_call: TRBJ2-3
v_call: TRBV4-1
clone_size: -

cdr3_aa: CASSLGGRAGDTQYF
cdr3_nt: TGTGCTAGCAGCTTAGGCGGGAGGGCCGGAGATACGCAGTATTTT
d_call: TRBD2
j_call: TRBJ2-3
v_call: TRBV7-7
clone_size: -

cdr3_aa: CASSHNEAAQVYEQYF
cdr3_nt: TGCGCCAGCAGCCACAATGAGGCCGCCCAAGTCTACGAGCAGTACTTC
d_call: -
j_call: TRBJ2-7
v_call: TRBV5-1
clone_size: few

cdr3_aa: CASRGSGRGGYTF
cdr3_nt: TGTGCCAGCAGGGGGTCCGGGAGGGGCGGCTACACCTTC
d_call: -
j_call: TRBJ1-2
v_call: TRBV13
clone_size: few

cdr3_aa: CASSSGQVAEQYF
cdr3_nt: TGTGCCAGCAGCTCCGGACAGGTGGCCGAGCAGTACTTC
d_call: TRBD1
j_call: TRBJ2-7
v_call: TRBV28
clone_size: -

cdr3_aa: CASSLLSGANVLTF
cdr3_nt: TGTGCCAGCAGTCTCCTCTCTGGGGCCAACGTCCTGACTTTC
d_call: -
j_call: TRBJ2-6
v_call: TRBV2
clone_size: few

cdr3_aa: CASSPYFADTQYF
cdr3_nt: TGTGCCAGCTCACCGTACTTTGCAGATACGCAGTATTTT
d_call: -
j_call: TRBJ2-3
v_call: TRBV18
clone_size: -

cdr3_aa: CASSPTGDYGYTF
cdr3_nt: TGTGCCAGCAGCCCGACAGGGGACTATGGCTACACCTTC
d_call: TRBD1
j_call: TRBJ1-2
v_call: TRBV7-9
clone_size: few

cdr3_aa: CASRGGTDTQYF
cdr3_nt: TGTGCCAGTAGGGGGGGAACAGATACGCAGTATTTT
d_call: -
j_call: TRBJ2-3
v_call: TRBV19
clone_size: -

cdr3_aa: CAEQNEEAFF
cdr3_nt: TGTGCCGAACAGAATGAGGAAGCTTTCTTT
d_call: -
j_call: TRBJ1-1
v_call: TRBV7-2
clone_size: few

cdr3_aa: CASSQPGGSYNEQFF
cdr3_nt: TGCGCCAGCAGCCAACCAGGGGGTTCCTACAATGAGCAGTTCTTC
d_call: TRBD1
j_call: TRBJ2-1
v_call: TRBV4-1
clone_size: few

cdr3_aa: CAISDSSGANVLTF
cdr3_nt: TGTGCCATCAGTGACAGTTCTGGGGCCAACGTCCTGACTTTC
d_call: -
j_call: TRBJ2-6
v_call: TRBV10-3
clone_size: few

cdr3_aa: CAGGQGSSYEQYF
cdr3_nt: TGTGCCGGGGGACAGGGGAGCTCCTACGAGCAGTACTTC
d_call: TRBD1
j_call: TRBJ2-7
v_call: TRBV30
clone_size: few

cdr3_aa: CASTGTAYQETQYF
cdr3_nt: TGTGCCAGCACCGGGACAGCGTACCAAGAGACCCAGTACTTC
d_call: TRBD1
j_call: TRBJ2-5
v_call: TRBV2
clone_size: -

cdr3_aa: CASGTSGRANTGELFF
cdr3_nt: TGTGCCAGCGGGACTAGCGGGAGAGCGAACACCGGGGAGCTGTTTTTT
d_call: TRBD2
j_call: TRBJ2-2
v_call: TRBV9
clone_size: -

cdr3_aa: CASSLNTGRRETQYF
cdr3_nt: TGTGCCAGCAGCTTAAACACAGGGCGGCGGGAGACCCAGTACTTC
d_call: -
j_call: TRBJ2-5
v_call: TRBV7-3
clone_size: -

cdr3_aa: CASRRVGLTTEAFF
cdr3_nt: TGTGCCAGCAGGCGTGTGGGACTTACTACTGAAGCTTTCTTT
d_call: -
j_call: TRBJ1-1
v_call: TRBV27
clone_size: -